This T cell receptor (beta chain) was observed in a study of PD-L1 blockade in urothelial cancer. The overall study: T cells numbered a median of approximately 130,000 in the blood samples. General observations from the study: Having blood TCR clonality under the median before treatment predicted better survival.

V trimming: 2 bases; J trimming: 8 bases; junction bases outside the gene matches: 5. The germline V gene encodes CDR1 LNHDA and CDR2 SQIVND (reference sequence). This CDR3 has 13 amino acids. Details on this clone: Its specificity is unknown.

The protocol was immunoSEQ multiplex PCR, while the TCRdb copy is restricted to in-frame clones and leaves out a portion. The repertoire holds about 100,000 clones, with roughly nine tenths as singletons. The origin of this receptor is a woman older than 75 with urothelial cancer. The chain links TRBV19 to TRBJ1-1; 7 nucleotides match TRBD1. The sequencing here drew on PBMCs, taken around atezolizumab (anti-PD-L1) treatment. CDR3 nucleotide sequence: TGTGCCAGTAGTATATCGACAGGGACCGAAGCTTTCTTT. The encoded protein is CASSISTGTEAFF.